Shown below are 20 T cell receptor beta chains from a single sample sequenced in a study of long-term antiretroviral therapy in people with HIV. The run of the v3.0 immunoSEQ assay was at survey level. TCRdb's copy holds only in-frame clones and misses some; the assay was immunoSEQ multiplex PCR. The table includes tens of thousands of clones, roughly four fifths detected once. The source material was unsorted PBMCs, sampled 0.8 years before starting antiretroviral therapy. The receptors derive from a man younger than 30 with HIV.

The genes are TRBV7-8 and TRBJ2-3; the match to TRBD2 covers 15 bases. CDR3 length: 21 residues. The trim removed 5 bases at V and 2 bases at J, leaving 17 bases unmatched. CDR1 is SGHVS and CDR2 is FQNEAQ in the germline V gene. The CDR3 sequence: CASSPRLAGTSGGPYTDTQYF. CDR3 sequence (DNA): TGTGCCAGCAGCCCACGCCTGGCCGGGACTAGCGGGGGGCCATACACAGATACGCAGTATTTT.

The V gene is TRBV6-4, the J gene TRBJ2-1; D possibly corresponds to TRBD2 (5 bases). This CDR3 region has 15 residues. V was pared by 3 bases and J by 0 bases, with 9 bases between. Germline values: CDR1 MRHNA, CDR2 SNTAGT. In DNA, the CDR3 is TGTGCCAGCAGTGAAGTGGGGAGCTCCTACAATGAGCAGTTCTTC. Its translation is CASSEVGSSYNEQFF.

This clone showed up just once. This chain links TRBV10-1 with TRBJ1-2; no firm D call. With 3 bases removed from V and 3 bases from J, the gap between germline ends came to 8 bases. The CDR3 loop spans 13 amino acids. Looked up from germline, CDR1 is WNHNN and CDR2 is SYGVQD (reference sequence). CDR3: CASSEKGHYGYTF. The CDR3, as DNA: TGCGCCAGCAGTGAAAAGGGTCACTATGGCTACACCTTC.

This chain connects TRBV19 to TRBJ1-4; D call uncertain. Trimming stripped 5 bases from V and 7 bases from J, with 20 bases between. The CDR3 covers 16 residues. Germline values: CDR1 LNHDA, CDR2 SQIVND (reference sequence). The CDR3 is CASSVQPGMGIEKLFF. CDR3 in DNA: TGTGCCAGTAGTGTCCAACCCGGGATGGGGATTGAAAAACTGTTTTTT.

This clone was observed a few times. The chain uses TRBV6-5 and TRBJ2-1; 9 bases map to TRBD2. The germline gives CDR1 MNHEY, CDR2 SVGAGI. This CDR3 contains 15 residues. V was pared by 6 bases and J by 3 bases, with 6 bases of the junction left unmatched. This CDR3 reads CASSSTSGYYNEQFF. Here the CDR3 DNA reads TGTGCCAGCAGCTCTACTAGCGGGTACTACAATGAGCAGTTCTTC.

J is TRBJ2-5 and V is TRBV4-3; TRBD1 aligns across 8 bases. Germline CDR1 and CDR2: LGHNA and YSLEER. The CDR3 extends over 14 amino acids. With V trimmed by 4 bases and J by 2 bases, 3 bases remained unmatched. DNA of the CDR3: TGCGCCAGCAGCCGAGGGACAGGACAAGAGACCCAGTACTTC. Translation gives CASSRGTGQETQYF.

The chain has TRBV6-5 and TRBJ1-4; unclear D gene. The germline CDR1 and CDR2 sequences are MNHEY and SVGAGI. Between the trimmed V and J ends, which lost 11 bases and 6 bases, there was a span of 10 bases. The CDR3 extends over 11 amino acids. CDR3 loop: CAAGLYEKLFF. In nucleotides, the CDR3 is TGTGCCGCCGGGCTCTATGAAAAACTGTTTTTT.

The gene calls are TRBV19 and TRBJ1-2; D gene ambiguous. The CDR3 is 13 residues long. The ends were cut back, 5 bases at V and 8 bases at J, with 15 bases in the middle. Looked up from germline, CDR1 is LNHDA and CDR2 is SQIVND (reference sequence). The CDR3 loop reads CASSPAASAGYTF. The CDR3 DNA reads as TGTGCCAGTAGTCCTGCTGCGTCGGCCGGCTACACCTTC.

The chain uses TRBV6-5 and TRBJ2-2; 8 nucleotides agree with TRBD2. Germline V gene sequence: CDR1 MNHEY, CDR2 SVGAGI. V was clipped by 9 bases and J by 4 bases; unmatched bases: 4. CDR3 length: 13 amino acids. CDR3 residues: CASSGTSTGELFF. CDR3 in DNA: TGTGCCAGTAGCGGGACGAGCACCGGGGAGCTGTTTTTT.

This chain links TRBV7-3 with TRBJ2-2; 10 nucleotides match TRBD2. This CDR3 is 15 amino acids long. V was pared by 5 bases and J by 5 bases, with 5 bases of the junction left unmatched. Germline assignment: CDR1 SGHTA and CDR2 FQGTGA. CDR3 bases: TGTGCCAGCAGCCCGTCTAGCGGGGGTACCGGGGAGCTGTTTTTT. Its translation: CASSPSSGGTGELFF.

V usage is TRBV2 and J usage is TRBJ1-2; D uncertain. The V gene's germline CDR1 is SNHLY and CDR2 FYNNEI. V shed 2 bases and J shed 8 bases, with 18 bases lying between them. The CDR3 consists of 15 residues. CDR3 nucleotides: TGTGCCAGCAGTGAAAACCTTAGTAACGGGCGGGGCTACACCTTC. Encoded protein: CASSENLSNGRGYTF.

The rearrangement links TRBV28 to TRBJ1-3; no definite D call. V was cut by 3 bases and J by 5 bases, with 11 bases left in between. CDR1 and CDR2 (germline): MDHEN, SYDVKM. This CDR3 region has 14 residues. CDR3 region: CASSLETPRNTIYF. CDR3 coding DNA: TGTGCCAGCAGTTTGGAGACCCCCCGAAACACCATATATTTT.

The rearrangement joins TRBV5-1 to TRBJ2-5; possibly TRBD1 or TRBD2 for D (6 bases each). The CDR3 consists of 16 residues. The V gene's germline CDR1 is SGHRS and CDR2 YFSETQ. The V end lost 0 bases, the J end lost 1 base, and 13 bases lay between the germline ends. The CDR3 here is CASSLGVRGAQETQYF. The CDR3 DNA reads TGCGCCAGCAGCTTGGGGGTGAGGGGGGCCCAAGAGACCCAGTACTTC.

This clone has only one observation. The chain combines TRBV5-1 with TRBJ2-3; no definite D call. The CDR3 sequence is 15 residues long. Trimming shortened V by 1 base and J by 2 bases, and 11 bases separated the two germline ends. Germline V gene data show CDR1 as SGHRS and CDR2 as YFSETQ. The CDR3 here is CASSLLWGPTDTQYF. The CDR3 DNA reads as TGCGCCAGCAGCTTGTTGTGGGGTCCCACAGATACGCAGTATTTT.

V usage is TRBV7-8 and J usage is TRBJ1-2; D not certain. Germline values: CDR1 SGHVS, CDR2 FQNEAQ. V was pared by 5 bases and J by 4 bases, with 11 bases between. There are 13 residues in the CDR3. The CDR3 here is CASSPGQTYGYTF. The CDR3 nucleotides read TGTGCCAGCAGCCCCGGGCAGACCTATGGCTACACCTTC. Drawing the rest from reference TRBV7-8 and TRBJ1-2, the complete variable domain is GAGVSQSPRYKVAKRGQDVALRCDPISGHVSLFWYQQALGQGPEFLTYFQNEAQLDKSGLPSDRFFAERPEGSVSTLKIQRTQQEDSAVYLCASSPGQTYGYTFGSGTRLTVV.

V is TRBV9 and J is TRBJ2-7; D ambiguous. V dropped 0 bases and J dropped 0 bases, with 4 bases sitting between them. Germline V gene data show CDR1 as SGDLS and CDR2 as YYNGEE. This CDR3 contains 13 residues. Written as DNA, the CDR3 is TGTGCCAGCAGCGTAGAGCGCTCCTACGAGCAGTACTTC. It is translated as CASSVERSYEQYF.

This clone occurred a few times. The CDR3 protein is CASSFWGDYGYTF. CDR3 DNA: TGTGCCAGCAGTTTCTGGGGGGACTATGGCTACACCTTC. V gene TRBV28 combines with J gene TRBJ1-2; possible D gene TRBD1, 5 bases. Trimming stripped 3 bases from V and 3 bases from J, with 8 bases between. Germline assignment: CDR1 MDHEN and CDR2 SYDVKM. The CDR3 covers 13 residues.

The V call is TRBV30, the J call TRBJ2-6, with D perhaps matching TRBD1 (7 bases). The germline V gene encodes CDR1 GTSNPN and CDR2 SVGIG (reference sequence). The ends were cut back, 2 bases at V and 4 bases at J, with 15 bases in the middle. The CDR3 runs to 16 residues. The CDR3 is CAWSSGGSFGANVLTF. In DNA, the CDR3 is TGTGCCTGGAGTTCAGGGGGGTCCTTCGGGGCCAACGTCCTGACTTTC.

The chain joins TRBV11-2 to TRBJ2-1; possibly TRBD2 for D (6 bases). Trimming removed 5 bases at V and 6 bases at J, with 20 bases between. The germline gives CDR1 SGHAT, CDR2 FQNNGV. The CDR3 contains 16 residues. CDR3 coding DNA: TGTGCCAGCAGCCAATTTAAGGACTACCAAAGCAATGAGCAGTTCTTC. Encoded protein: CASSQFKDYQSNEQFF.

This clone was observed a few times. The chain joins TRBV27 to TRBJ1-2, with 7 bases fitting TRBD1. Germline-derived CDR1 and CDR2 are MNHEY and SMNVEV (reference sequence). This CDR3 is built from 16 residues. V lost 6 bases to trimming and J lost 6 bases; unmatched junction nucleotides: 16. The DNA for the CDR3 is TGTGCCAGCAGCAGCCACTCAGCACAGGGGATGAATGGCTACACCTTC. Protein product: CASSSHSAQGMNGYTF.